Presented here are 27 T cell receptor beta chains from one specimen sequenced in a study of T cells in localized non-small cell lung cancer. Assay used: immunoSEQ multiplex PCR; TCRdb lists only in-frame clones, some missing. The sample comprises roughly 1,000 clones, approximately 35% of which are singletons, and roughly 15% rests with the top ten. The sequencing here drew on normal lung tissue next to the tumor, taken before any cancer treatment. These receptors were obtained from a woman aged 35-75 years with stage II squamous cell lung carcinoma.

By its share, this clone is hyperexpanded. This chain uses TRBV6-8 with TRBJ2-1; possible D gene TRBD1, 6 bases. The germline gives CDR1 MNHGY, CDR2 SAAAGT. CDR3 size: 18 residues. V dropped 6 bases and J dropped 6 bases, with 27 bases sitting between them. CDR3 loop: CASREGFSGQSILNEQFF. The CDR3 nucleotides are TGTGCCAGCAGAGAGGGCTTTTCAGGACAGAGTATACTCAATGAGCAGTTCTTC.

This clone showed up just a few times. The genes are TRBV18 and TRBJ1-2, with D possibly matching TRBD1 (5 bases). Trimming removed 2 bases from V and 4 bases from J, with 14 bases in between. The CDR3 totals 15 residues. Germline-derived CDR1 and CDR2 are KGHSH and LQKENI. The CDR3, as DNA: TGTGCCAGCTCACCAGATTTCGACAGAGTCTATGGCTACACCTTC. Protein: CASSPDFDRVYGYTF.

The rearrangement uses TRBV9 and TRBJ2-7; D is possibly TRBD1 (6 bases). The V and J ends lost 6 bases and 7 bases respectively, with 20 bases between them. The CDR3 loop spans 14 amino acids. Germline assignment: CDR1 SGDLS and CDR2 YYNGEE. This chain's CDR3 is CASIPNTGPGEQYF. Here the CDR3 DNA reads TGTGCCAGCATCCCTAACACAGGGCCGGGGGAGCAGTACTTC. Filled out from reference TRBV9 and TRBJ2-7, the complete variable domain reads DSGVTQTPKHLITATGQRVTLRCSPRSGDLSVYWYQQSLDQGLQFLIQYYNGEERAKGNILERFSAQQFPDLHSELNLSSLELGDSALYFCASIPNTGPGEQYFGPGTRLTVT.

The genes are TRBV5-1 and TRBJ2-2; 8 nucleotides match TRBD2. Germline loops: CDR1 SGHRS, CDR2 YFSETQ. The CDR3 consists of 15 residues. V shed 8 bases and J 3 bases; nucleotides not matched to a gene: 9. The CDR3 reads CASSLLAEYTGELFF. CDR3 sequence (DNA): TGCGCCAGTTCCTTACTAGCGGAGTACACCGGGGAGCTGTTTTTT.

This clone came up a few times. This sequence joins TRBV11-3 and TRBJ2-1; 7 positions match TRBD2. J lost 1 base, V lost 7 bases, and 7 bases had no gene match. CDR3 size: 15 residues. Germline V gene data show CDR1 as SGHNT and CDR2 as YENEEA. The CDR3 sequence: CASMGREKSYNEQFF. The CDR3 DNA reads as TGTGCCAGCATGGGGCGGGAGAAGTCCTACAATGAGCAGTTCTTC.

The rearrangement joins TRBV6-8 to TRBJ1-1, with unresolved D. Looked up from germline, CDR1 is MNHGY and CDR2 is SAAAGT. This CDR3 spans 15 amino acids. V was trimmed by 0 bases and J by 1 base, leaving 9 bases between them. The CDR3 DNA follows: TGTGCCAGCAGTTACTCAATATTAGGGAACACTGAAGCTTTCTTT. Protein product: CASSYSILGNTEAFF.

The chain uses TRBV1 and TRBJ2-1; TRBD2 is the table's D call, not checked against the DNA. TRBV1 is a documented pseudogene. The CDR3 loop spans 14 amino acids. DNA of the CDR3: TGCGCCAGCAGCCAGGGTAGCGGAGACAATGAGCAGTTCTTC. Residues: CASSQGSGDNEQFF.

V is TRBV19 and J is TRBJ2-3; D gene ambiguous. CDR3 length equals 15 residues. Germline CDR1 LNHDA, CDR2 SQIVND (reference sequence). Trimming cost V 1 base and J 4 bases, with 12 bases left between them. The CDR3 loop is CASSIGTPRSDTQYF. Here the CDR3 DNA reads TGTGCCAGTAGTATAGGGACCCCGAGGTCAGATACGCAGTATTTT. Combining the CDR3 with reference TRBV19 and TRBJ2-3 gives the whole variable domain DGGITQSPKYLFRKEGQNVTLSCEQNLNHDAMYWYRQDPGQGLRLIYYSQIVNDFQKGDIAEGYSVSREKKESFPLTVTSAQKNPTAFYLCASSIGTPRSDTQYFGPGTRLTVL.

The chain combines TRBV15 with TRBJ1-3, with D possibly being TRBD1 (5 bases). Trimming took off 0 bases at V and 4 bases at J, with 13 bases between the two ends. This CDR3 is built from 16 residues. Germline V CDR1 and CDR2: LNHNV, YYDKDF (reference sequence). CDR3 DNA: TGTGCCACCAGCAGAGAAGTCGAGACAGTGGGAAACACCATATATTTT. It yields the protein CATSREVETVGNTIYF.

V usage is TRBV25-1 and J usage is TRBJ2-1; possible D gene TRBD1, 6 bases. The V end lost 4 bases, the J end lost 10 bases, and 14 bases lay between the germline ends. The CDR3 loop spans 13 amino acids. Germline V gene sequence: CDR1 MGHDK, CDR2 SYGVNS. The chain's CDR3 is CASSARAGTEQFF. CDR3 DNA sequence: TGTGCCAGCAGTGCTAGAGCCGGGACAGAGCAGTTCTTC. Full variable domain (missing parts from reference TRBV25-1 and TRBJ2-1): EADIYQTPRYLVIGTGKKITLECSQTMGHDKMYWYQQDPGMELHLIHYSYGVNSTEKGDLSSESTVSRIRTEHFPLTLESARPSHTSQYLCASSARAGTEQFFGPGTRLTVL.

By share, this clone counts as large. The CDR3 reads CASSQDSSSYSNQPQHF. Here the CDR3 DNA reads TGCGCCAGCAGCCAAGACAGTAGCAGTTATAGCAATCAGCCCCAGCATTTT. The V and J genes are TRBV4-1 and TRBJ1-5; D gene ambiguous. Germline CDR1 is MGHRA and CDR2 is YSYEKL. The CDR3 spans 17 residues. Trimming left V 0 bases short and J 0 bases short, with 12 bases between.

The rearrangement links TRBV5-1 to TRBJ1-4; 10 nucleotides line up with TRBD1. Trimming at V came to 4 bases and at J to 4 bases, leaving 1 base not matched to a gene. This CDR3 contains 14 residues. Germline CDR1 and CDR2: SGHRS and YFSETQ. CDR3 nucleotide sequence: TGCGCCAGCAGCAGGACAGGGGGTAATGAAAAACTGTTTTTT. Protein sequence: CASSRTGGNEKLFF.

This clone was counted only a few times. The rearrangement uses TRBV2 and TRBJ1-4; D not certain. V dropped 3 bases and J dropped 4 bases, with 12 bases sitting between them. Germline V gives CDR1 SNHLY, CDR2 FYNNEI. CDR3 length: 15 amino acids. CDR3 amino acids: CASSERRNFNEKLFF. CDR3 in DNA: TGTGCCAGCAGTGAGCGGAGAAATTTTAATGAAAAACTGTTTTTT.

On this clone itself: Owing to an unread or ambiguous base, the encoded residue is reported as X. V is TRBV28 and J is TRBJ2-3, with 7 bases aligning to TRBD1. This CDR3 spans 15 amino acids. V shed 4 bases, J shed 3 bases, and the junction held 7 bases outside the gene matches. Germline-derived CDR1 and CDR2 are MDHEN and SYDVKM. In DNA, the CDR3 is TGTGCCAGCAGTTACCACAGGGGCCTYACAGATACGCAGTATTTT. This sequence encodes CASSYHRGXTDTQYF. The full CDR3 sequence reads CASSYHRGLTDTQYF.

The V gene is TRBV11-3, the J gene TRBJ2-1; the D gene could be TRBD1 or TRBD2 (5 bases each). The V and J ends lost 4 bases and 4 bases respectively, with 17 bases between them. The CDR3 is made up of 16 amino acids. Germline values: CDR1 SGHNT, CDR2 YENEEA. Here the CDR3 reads CASSSSASGRYNEQFF. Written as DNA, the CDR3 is TGTGCCAGCAGCTCGTCCGCCTCGGGACGTTACAATGAGCAGTTCTTC.

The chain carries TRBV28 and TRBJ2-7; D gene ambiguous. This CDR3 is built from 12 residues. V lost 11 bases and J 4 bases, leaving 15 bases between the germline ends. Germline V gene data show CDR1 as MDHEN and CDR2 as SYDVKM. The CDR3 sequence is CAHGRARYEQYF. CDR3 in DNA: TGTGCCCACGGTAGGGCACGGTACGAGCAGTACTTC.

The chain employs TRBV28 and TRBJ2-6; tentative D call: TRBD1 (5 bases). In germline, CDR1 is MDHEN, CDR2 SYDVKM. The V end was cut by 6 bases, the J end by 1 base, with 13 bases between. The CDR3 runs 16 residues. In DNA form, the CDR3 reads TGTGCCAGCAGCCCTACAGGCCGGTCTGGGGCCAACGTCCTGACTTTC. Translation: CASSPTGRSGANVLTF. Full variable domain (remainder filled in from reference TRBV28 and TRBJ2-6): DVKVTQSSRYLVKRTGEKVFLECVQDMDHENMFWYRQDPGLGLRLIYFSYDVKMKEKGDIPEGYSVSREKKERFSLILESASTNQTSMYLCASSPTGRSGANVLTFGAGSRLTVL.

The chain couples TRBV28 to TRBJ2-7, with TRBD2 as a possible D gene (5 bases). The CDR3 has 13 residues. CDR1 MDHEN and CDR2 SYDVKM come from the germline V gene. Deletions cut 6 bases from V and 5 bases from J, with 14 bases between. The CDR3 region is CASRFDGGNEQYF. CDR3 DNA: TGTGCCAGCAGGTTCGACGGAGGCAACGAGCAGTACTTC.

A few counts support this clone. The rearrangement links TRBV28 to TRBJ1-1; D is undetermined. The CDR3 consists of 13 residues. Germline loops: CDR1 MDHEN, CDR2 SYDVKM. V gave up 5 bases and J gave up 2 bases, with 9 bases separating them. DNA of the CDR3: TGTGCCAGCAGTCACTCTCCTAACACTGAAGCTTTCTTT. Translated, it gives CASSHSPNTEAFF.

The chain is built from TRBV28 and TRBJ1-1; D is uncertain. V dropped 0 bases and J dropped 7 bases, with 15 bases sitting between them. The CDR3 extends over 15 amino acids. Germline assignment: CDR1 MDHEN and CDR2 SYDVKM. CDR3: CASSLWAGERLEAFF. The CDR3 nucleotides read TGTGCCAGCAGTTTATGGGCGGGTGAGAGGCTTGAAGCTTTCTTT.

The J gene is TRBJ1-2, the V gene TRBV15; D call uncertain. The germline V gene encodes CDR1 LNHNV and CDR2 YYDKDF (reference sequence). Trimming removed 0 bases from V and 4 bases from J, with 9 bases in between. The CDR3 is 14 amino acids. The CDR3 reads CATSRDVTVYGYTF. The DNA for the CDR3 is TGTGCCACCAGCAGAGATGTAACAGTCTATGGCTACACCTTC.

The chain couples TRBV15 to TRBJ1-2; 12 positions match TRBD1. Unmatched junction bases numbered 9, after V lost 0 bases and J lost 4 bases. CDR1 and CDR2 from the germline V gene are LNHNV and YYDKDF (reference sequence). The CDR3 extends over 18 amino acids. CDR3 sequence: CATSRDGTGGAGGYGYTF. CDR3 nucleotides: TGTGCCACCAGCAGAGACGGGACAGGGGGCGCGGGAGGCTATGGCTACACCTTC. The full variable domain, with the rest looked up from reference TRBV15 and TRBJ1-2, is DAMVIQNPRYQVTQFGKPVTLSCSQTLNHNVMYWYQQKSSQAPKLLFHYYDKDFNNEADTPDNFQSRRPNTSFCFLDIRSPGLGDTAMYLCATSRDGTGGAGGYGYTFGSGTRLTVV.

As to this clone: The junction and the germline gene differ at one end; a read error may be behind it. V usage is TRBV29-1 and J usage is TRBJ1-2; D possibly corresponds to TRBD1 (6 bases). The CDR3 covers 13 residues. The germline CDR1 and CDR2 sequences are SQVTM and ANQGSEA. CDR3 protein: CSVEDQGFYSYTF. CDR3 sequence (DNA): TGCAGCGTTGAAGATCAGGGGTTCTATAGCTACACCTTC.

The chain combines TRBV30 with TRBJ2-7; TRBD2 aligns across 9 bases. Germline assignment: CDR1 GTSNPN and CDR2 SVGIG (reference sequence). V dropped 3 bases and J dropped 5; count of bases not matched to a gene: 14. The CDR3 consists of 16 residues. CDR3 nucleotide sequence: TGTGCCTGGAGGTCGGGGGTAGCGGGAGTCCTGGACGAGCAGTACTTC. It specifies CAWRSGVAGVLDEQYF.

CDR3 amino acids: CASSIPNSGNTIYF. CDR3 in DNA: TGTGCCAGCAGCATACCAAACTCTGGAAACACCATATATTTT. V usage is TRBV9 and J usage is TRBJ1-3; the D is unclear. The germline V gene has CDR1 SGDLS and CDR2 YYNGEE. This CDR3 region has 14 residues. V was trimmed by 4 bases and J by 0 bases, leaving 8 bases between them. The full variable domain, its missing parts supplied by reference TRBV9 and TRBJ1-3, is DSGVTQTPKHLITATGQRVTLRCSPRSGDLSVYWYQQSLDQGLQFLIQYYNGEERAKGNILERFSAQQFPDLHSELNLSSLELGDSALYFCASSIPNSGNTIYFGEGSWLTVV.

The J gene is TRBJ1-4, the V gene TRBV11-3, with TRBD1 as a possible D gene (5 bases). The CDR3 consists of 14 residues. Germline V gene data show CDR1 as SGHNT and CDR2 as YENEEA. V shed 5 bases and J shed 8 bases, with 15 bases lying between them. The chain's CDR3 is CASSGNRTREKLFF. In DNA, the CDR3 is TGTGCCAGCAGCGGAAACAGGACTCGGGAAAAACTGTTTTTT.

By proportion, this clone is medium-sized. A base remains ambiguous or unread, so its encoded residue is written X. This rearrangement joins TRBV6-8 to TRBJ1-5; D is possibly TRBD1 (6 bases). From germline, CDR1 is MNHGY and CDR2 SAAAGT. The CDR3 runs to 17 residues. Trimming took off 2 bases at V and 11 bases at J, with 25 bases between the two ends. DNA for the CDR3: TGTGCCAGCAGTTACACCTCCCGGGGGGGCCCGGGGCAGYCCCAGCATTTT. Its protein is CASSYTSRGGPGQXQHF.